Below are 11 T cell receptor beta chains sequenced from a single sample in a study of technical replicates of blood from several donors. Repertoires were generated with immunoSEQ multiplex PCR, while TCRdb's copy carries only in-frame clones and drops some. This sample yields tens of thousands of clones, of which over 95% are seen a single time; approximately 0.21% belongs to the top ten. Sample: T cells isolated from PBMCs. These receptors were obtained from a human donor in good health.

The genes are TRBV4-1 and TRBJ2-1; TRBD2 might be the D (6 bases). From germline, CDR1 is MGHRA and CDR2 YSYEKL. The CDR3 loop spans 14 amino acids. V shed 4 bases and J shed 5 bases, with 12 bases lying between them. Here the CDR3 reads CASSPLTSNNEQFF. CDR3 nucleotide sequence: TGCGCCAGCAGCCCCCTGACTAGTAACAATGAGCAGTTCTTC.

V usage is TRBV5-6 and J usage is TRBJ2-1; TRBD1 might be the D (5 bases). Trimming removed 3 bases at V and 6 bases at J, with 10 bases between. The CDR3 runs 13 residues. CDR1 SGHDT and CDR2 YYEEEE come from the germline V gene. The CDR3: CASSYRTSNEQFF. The CDR3 bases are TGTGCCAGCAGCTATCGGACATCCAATGAGCAGTTCTTC.

DNA of the CDR3: TGTGCCAGCAGCCAACCGACGGGGGGGGCGGGGGAGCAGTACTTC. Translation gives CASSQPTGGAGEQYF. The gene calls are TRBV4-2 and TRBJ2-7; TRBD2 matches at 8 bases. The CDR3 is 15 residues long. Germline assignment: CDR1 LGHNA and CDR2 YNFKEQ. Trimming took 2 bases from V and 7 from J; bases not matched to a gene: 10.

The CDR3 region has the DNA TGTGCCAGCAGCGTACTAGCGGGCCTACAAGAGACCCAGTACTTC. This translates into CASSVLAGLQETQYF. The chain has TRBV7-6 and TRBJ2-5; 9 bases agree with TRBD2. V trimming: 5 bases; J trimming: 2 bases; junction bases outside the gene matches: 6. Germline V gene lookup returns CDR1 SGHVS and CDR2 FNYEAQ. CDR3 size: 15 residues.

The rearrangement uses TRBV7-2 and TRBJ2-7, with D perhaps matching TRBD2 (6 bases). Trimming removed 5 bases from V and 3 bases from J, with 11 bases in between. The germline CDR1 and CDR2 sequences are SGHTA and FQGNSA. The CDR3 spans 13 residues. The CDR3 DNA sequence: TGTGCCAGCAGCCGGGACTGGAACTACGAGCAGTACTTC. Its translation: CASSRDWNYEQYF.

The rearrangement links TRBV27 to TRBJ1-1, with D possibly TRBD1 on 5 matching bases. Per germline, CDR1 MNHEY and CDR2 SMNVEV (reference sequence). V gave up 3 bases and J gave up 6 bases, with 11 bases separating them. The CDR3 length is 13 residues. The CDR3 DNA follows: TGTGCCAGCAGTTTTACAAGGGGCGCTGAAGCTTTCTTT. This encodes CASSFTRGAEAFF.

The chain is built from TRBV20-1 and TRBJ1-2; D ambiguous. Trimming pared 2 bases from V and 5 bases from J, leaving 6 bases between. Per germline, CDR1 DFQATT and CDR2 SNEGSKA (reference sequence). The CDR3 is 11 residues long. CDR3 sequence (DNA): TGCAGTGCTAGACCTGAGTATGGCTACACCTTC. Amino acids: CSARPEYGYTF.

CDR3 bases: TGTGCCAGCAGAACTAGCGGGAGTTACGAGCAGTACTTC. Protein: CASRTSGSYEQYF. This sequence joins TRBV6-5 and TRBJ2-7, with TRBD2 matching over 11 bases. Germline CDR1 reads MNHEY; CDR2 reads SVGAGI. The CDR3 has 13 residues. The junction had 2 bases not matched to a gene; V was cut back by 6 bases and J by 4 bases.

The table lists this clone with a count of one. The V call is TRBV27, the J call TRBJ1-4; a possible D gene is TRBD1 (5 bases). Germline V CDR1 and CDR2: MNHEY, SMNVEV (reference sequence). V lost 7 bases to trimming and J lost 8 bases, with 17 bases between them. The CDR3 contains 14 residues. The CDR3 here is CASKTGGAGEKLFF. CDR3 in DNA: TGTGCCAGCAAGACGGGAGGGGCGGGAGAAAAACTGTTTTTT.

The J gene is TRBJ1-2, the V gene TRBV29-1; 8 nucleotides match TRBD1. Germline V gene data show CDR1 as SQVTM and CDR2 as ANQGSEA. The V and J ends lost 6 bases and 8 bases, in that order; junction bases with no gene match: 11. The CDR3 has 13 amino acids. The CDR3 here is CSVTFGQGGGYTF. CDR3 nucleotides: TGCAGCGTCACTTTCGGACAGGGCGGAGGCTACACCTTC.

V usage is TRBV30 and J usage is TRBJ2-5; perhaps TRBD1 as D (5 bases). The germline V gene has CDR1 GTSNPN and CDR2 SVGIG (reference sequence). The CDR3 sequence is 12 residues long. V was shortened by 3 bases and J by 2 bases, with 7 bases between the two germline ends. The CDR3 loop reads CAWRTGQETQYF. The CDR3 DNA sequence: TGTGCCTGGAGAACAGGACAAGAGACCCAGTACTTC.